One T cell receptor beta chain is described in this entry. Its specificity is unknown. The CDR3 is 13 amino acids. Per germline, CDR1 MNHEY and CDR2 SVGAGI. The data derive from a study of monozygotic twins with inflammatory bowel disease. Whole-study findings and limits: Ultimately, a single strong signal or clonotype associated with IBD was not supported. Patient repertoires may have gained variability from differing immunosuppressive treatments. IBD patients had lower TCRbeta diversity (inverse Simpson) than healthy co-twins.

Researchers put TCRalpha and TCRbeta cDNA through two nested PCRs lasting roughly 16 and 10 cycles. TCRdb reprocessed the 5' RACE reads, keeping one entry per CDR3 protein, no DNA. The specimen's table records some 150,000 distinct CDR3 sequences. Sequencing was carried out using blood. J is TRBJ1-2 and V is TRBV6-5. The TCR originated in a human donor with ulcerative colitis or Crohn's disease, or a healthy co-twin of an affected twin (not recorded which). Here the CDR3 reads CASSYKEVDGYTF.